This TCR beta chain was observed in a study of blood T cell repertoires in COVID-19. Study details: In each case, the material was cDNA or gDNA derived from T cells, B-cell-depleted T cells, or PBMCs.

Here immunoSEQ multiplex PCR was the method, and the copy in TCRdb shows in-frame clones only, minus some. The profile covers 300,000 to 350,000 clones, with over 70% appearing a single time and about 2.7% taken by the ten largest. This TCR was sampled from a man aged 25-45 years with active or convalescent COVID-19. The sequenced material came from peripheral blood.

The CDR3 DNA reads as TGTGCCAGCTCACCATGGACGGGAGGGATTCAAGAGACCCAGTACTTC. Translating gives CASSPWTGGIQETQYF. This rearrangement joins TRBV18 to TRBJ2-5, with 8 nucleotides matching TRBD2. This CDR3 is built from 16 residues. Germline V gives CDR1 KGHSH, CDR2 LQKENI. V shed 2 bases and J 2 bases; nucleotides not matched to a gene: 7.